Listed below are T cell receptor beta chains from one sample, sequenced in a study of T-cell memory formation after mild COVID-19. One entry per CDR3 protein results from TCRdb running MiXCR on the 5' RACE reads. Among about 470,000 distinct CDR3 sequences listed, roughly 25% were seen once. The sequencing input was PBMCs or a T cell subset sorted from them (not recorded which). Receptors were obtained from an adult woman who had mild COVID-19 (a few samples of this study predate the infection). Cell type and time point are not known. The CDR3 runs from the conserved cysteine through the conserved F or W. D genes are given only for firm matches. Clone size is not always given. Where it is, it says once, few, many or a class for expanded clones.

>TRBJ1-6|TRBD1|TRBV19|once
TGTGCCAGTCGGGACAGGGGGAATAATTCACCCCTCCACTTT
CASRDRGNNSPLHF
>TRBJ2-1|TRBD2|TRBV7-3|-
TGTGCCAGCAGCTTAAATCACCCAACTAGCGCCTACAATGAGCAGTTCTTC
CASSLNHPTSAYNEQFF
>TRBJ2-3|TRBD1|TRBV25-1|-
TGTGCCAGCAGGGGGGGGGACAGGGGCACAGATACGCAGTATTTT
CASRGGDRGTDTQYF
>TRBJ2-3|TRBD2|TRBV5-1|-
TGCGCCAGCAGCTTGGGAGCGGGGCAAGATACGCAGTATTTT
CASSLGAGQDTQYF
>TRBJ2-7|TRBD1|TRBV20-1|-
TGCAGTGCTAGAGATTTTCTTACGGGACAGGGGCACGAGCAGTACTTC
CSARDFLTGQGHEQYF
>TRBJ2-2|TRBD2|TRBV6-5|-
TGTGCCAGCGCCTGGACTAGCGGTAACACCGGGGAGCTGTTTTTT
CASAWTSGNTGELFF
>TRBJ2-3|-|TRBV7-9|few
TGTGCCAGCAGTCAACCCAGGTTACCAGGCTTACAGTATTTT
CASSQPRLPGLQYF
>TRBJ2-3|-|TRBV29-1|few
TGCAGCGTTTACACTACCGACACGTTGGGCACAGATACGCAGTATTTT
CSVYTTDTLGTDTQYF
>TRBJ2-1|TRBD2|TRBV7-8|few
TGTGCCAGCAGCGACGGGACTAGCGGGGGCAATGAGCAGTTCTTC
CASSDGTSGGNEQFF
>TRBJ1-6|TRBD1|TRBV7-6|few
TGTGCCAGCAGCCCAAGACAGGGTTCCTATAATTCACCCCTCCACTTT
CASSPRQGSYNSPLHF
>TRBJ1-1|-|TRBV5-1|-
TGCGCCAGCAGCTGGGACCCTCAGGGTAGGATGACTGAAGCTTTCTTT
CASSWDPQGRMTEAFF
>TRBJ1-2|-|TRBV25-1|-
TGTGCCAGCAGCAAAGCGGGGGCAGGAGTAAACTATGGCTACACCTTC
CASSKAGAGVNYGYTF